This is a list of T cell receptor beta chains from one sample in a study of cytomegalovirus exposure and HLA in healthy donors. Clones were sequenced by immunoSEQ multiplex PCR, and TCRdb holds only the in-frame ones, with some missing. The repertoire consists of 100,000 to 130,000 clones, with about 85% occurring once and the leading ten covering around 3.1%. The sample taken for sequencing was PBMCs. Receptors were obtained from a woman aged 18-29 years in good health and CMV-seronegative. The CDR3 runs from the conserved cysteine through the conserved F or W.

J	V	CDR3
TRBJ1-1	TRBV19	CASTRNTEAFF
TRBJ1-5	TRBV25-1	CASTLGDSASNQPQHF
TRBJ1-1	TRBV7-9	CASSLDRVVGTEAFF
TRBJ2-3	TRBV7-8	CASSLPRTSGGESTDTQYF
TRBJ1-3	TRBV6-5	CASGDRGGNTIYF
TRBJ1-2	TRBV28	CASSLFGRRDYGYTF
TRBJ1-2	TRBV6-1	CASSEWSVEIFNYGYTF
TRBJ2-2	TRBV30	CAWRDRVTGELFF
TRBJ1-1	TRBV9	CASSPPMGSEAFF
TRBJ1-6	TRBV30	CAWSLTGFGNSPLHF
TRBJ2-5	TRBV7-9	CASLGFGAAPQGETQYF
TRBJ2-7	TRBV15	CATSSSGGIDEQYF
TRBJ1-4	TRBV28	CASSFGRLNEKLFF
TRBJ2-7	TRBV25-1	CASSGRNTYEQYF
TRBJ1-2	TRBV4-2	CASSQEGTENYGYTF
TRBJ2-7	TRBV18	CASSPIVSGGSYEQYF
TRBJ2-1	TRBV28	CASSSTLPLSYNEQFF
TRBJ1-6	TRBV6-4	CASSDPGTGISQSPLHF
TRBJ1-4	TRBV5-6	CASSLGGWIEKLFF
TRBJ1-6	TRBV19	CASRAMTGTGNSPLHF
TRBJ2-2	TRBV7-9	CASSPFPSTGELFF
TRBJ1-5	TRBV7-8	CASSLGAGNQPQHF
TRBJ2-1	TRBV6-5	CAVVSSYNEQFF
TRBJ1-2	TRBV29-1	CSVEDRGATNYGYTF
TRBJ2-6	TRBV14	CASSQDVAGHYSGANVLTF
TRBJ1-6	TRBV5-1	CASSLDQGLNSPLHF
TRBJ1-2	TRBV27	CASSHRGSNYGYTF
TRBJ2-6	TRBV2	CASSEGPRAGDVSGANVLTF
TRBJ2-7	TRBV30	CAWSPWDRGYEQYF
TRBJ1-1	TRBV4-1	CASSYTQTMNTEAFF
TRBJ1-5	TRBV18	CASSPLGGSNQPQHF
TRBJ1-4	TRBV30	CAWSQRASGTPTTNEKLFF